The 2 T cell receptor beta chains below come from one sample, sequenced in a study of regulatory T cells in long-lasting Graves disease. Arm-PCR of CDR3 regions and iRepertoire HTBI primers were used to build TCR beta libraries. In TCRdb, the multiplex PCR reads were re-called with MiXCR into one record per CDR3 protein. Among under 700,000 distinct CDR3 sequences listed, about 16% were seen once. Time point noted: newly diagnosed GD, antithyroid drugs for less than 3 months. PBMC-extracted RNA yielded the TCR library. These data also featured in a second study, about T cells in Graves' hyperthyroidism and ophthalmopathy.

This specimen consisted of peripheral blood mononuclear cells (PBMCs), obtained at new diagnosis, from a patient treated with antithyroid drugs. These TCRs come from a woman aged 40 to 65 with Graves disease.

This clonotype was seen ten or more times. The J gene is TRBJ1-5, the V gene TRBV5-1; 7 bases map to TRBD1. Trimming took 0 bases from V and 7 from J; bases not matched to a gene: 7. The CDR3 has 15 residues. Germline V lookup: CDR1 SGHRS, CDR2 YFSETQ. CDR3 nucleotide sequence: TGCGCCAGCAGCTTGGGGACAGGAAGGGGGCAGCCCCAGCATTTT. Its protein is CASSLGTGRGQPQHF.

The chain couples TRBV10-3 to TRBJ2-1; 7 bases fit TRBD1. The CDR3 spans 16 residues. Germline V gene data show CDR1 as ENHRY and CDR2 as SYGVKD. Trimming removed 2 bases from V and 4 bases from J; junction bases left unmatched: 8. CDR3 bases: TGTGCCATCAGTGAGGGAATAGGGGGCCGATACAATGAGCAGTTCTTC. Its protein product is CAISEGIGGRYNEQFF.